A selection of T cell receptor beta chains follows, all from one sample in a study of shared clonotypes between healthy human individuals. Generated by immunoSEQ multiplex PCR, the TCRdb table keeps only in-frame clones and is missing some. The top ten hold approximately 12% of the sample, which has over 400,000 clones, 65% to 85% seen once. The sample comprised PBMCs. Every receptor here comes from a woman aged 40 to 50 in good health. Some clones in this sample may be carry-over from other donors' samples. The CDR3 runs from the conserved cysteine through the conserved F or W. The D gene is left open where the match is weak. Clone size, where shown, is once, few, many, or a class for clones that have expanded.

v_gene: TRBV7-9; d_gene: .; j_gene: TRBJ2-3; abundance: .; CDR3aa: CASSLSGSTDTQYF; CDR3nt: TGTGCCAGCAGCTTATCCGGGAGCACAGATACGCAGTATTTT
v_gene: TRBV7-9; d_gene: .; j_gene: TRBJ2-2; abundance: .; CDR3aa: CASTPASRIGTGELFF; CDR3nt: TGTGCCAGCACCCCGGCCTCCCGGATAGGGACCGGGGAGCTGTTTTTT
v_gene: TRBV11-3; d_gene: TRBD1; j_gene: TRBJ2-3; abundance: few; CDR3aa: CASSPGQATDTQYF; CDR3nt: TGTGCCAGCAGCCCGGGACAGGCGACAGATACGCAGTATTTT
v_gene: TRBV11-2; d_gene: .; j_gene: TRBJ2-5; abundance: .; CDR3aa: CASSSLAPALETQYF; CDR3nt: TGTGCCAGCAGCTCCCTAGCTCCAGCGTTAGAGACCCAGTACTTC
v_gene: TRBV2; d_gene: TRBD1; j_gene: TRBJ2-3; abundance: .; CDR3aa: CASSGVTGGKVSDTQYF; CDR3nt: TGTGCCAGCAGTGGCGTAACAGGGGGAAAGGTGTCAGATACGCAGTATTTT
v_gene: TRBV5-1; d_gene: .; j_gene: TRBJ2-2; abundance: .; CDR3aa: CASSLNRDTGELFF; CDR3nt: TGCGCCAGCAGCTTGAACAGGGACACCGGGGAGCTGTTTTTT
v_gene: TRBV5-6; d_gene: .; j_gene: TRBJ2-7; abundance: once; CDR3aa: CASSLDGPYEQYF; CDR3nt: TGTGCCAGCAGCCTCGACGGACCCTACGAGCAGTACTTC
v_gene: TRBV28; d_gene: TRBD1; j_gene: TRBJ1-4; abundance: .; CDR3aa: CASSLAGQGAEKLFF; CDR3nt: TGTGCCAGCAGTTTAGCGGGACAGGGGGCAGAAAAACTGTTTTTT
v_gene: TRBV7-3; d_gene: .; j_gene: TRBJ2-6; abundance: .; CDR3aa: CASSFGSGANVLTF; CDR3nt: TGTGCCAGCAGCTTTGGCTCTGGGGCCAACGTCCTGACTTTC
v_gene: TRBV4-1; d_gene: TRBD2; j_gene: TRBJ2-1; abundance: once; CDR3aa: CASSPRTSGYNEQFF; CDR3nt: TGCGCCAGCAGCCCACGGACTAGCGGGTACAATGAGCAGTTCTTC
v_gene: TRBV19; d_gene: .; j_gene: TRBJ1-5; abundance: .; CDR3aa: CASRDRGNQPQHF; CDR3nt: TGTGCCAGTAGAGACAGAGGAAATCAGCCCCAGCATTTT
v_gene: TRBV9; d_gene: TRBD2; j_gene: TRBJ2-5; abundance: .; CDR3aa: CASSVGASGRGETQYF; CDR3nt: TGTGCCAGCAGCGTAGGAGCTAGCGGGCGAGGGGAGACCCAGTACTTC
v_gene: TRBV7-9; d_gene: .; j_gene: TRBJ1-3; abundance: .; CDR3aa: CASSLAGMGNTIYF; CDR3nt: TGTGCCAGCAGCTTAGCAGGGATGGGAAACACCATATATTTT
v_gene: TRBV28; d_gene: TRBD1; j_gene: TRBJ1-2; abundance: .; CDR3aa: CASSGTGGFLYGYTF; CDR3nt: TGTGCCAGCAGTGGGACAGGGGGCTTTCTCTATGGCTACACCTTC
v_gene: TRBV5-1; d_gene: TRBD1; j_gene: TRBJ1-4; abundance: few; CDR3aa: CASSLVGQVYEKLFF; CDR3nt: TGCGCCAGCAGCTTGGTGGGACAGGTTTATGAAAAACTGTTTTTT
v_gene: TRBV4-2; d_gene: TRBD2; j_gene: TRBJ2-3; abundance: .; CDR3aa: CASSQEVSGRARPSTDTQYF; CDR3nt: TGTGCCAGCAGCCAAGAGGTTAGCGGGAGGGCCCGGCCTAGCACAGATACGCAGTATTTT
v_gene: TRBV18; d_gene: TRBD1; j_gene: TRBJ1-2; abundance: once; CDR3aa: CASSPILQGAALYGYTF; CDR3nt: TGTGCCAGCTCACCAATATTGCAGGGGGCGGCACTCTATGGCTACACCTTC
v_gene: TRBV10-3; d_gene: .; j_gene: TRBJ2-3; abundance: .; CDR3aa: CAIKRNRELGDTQYF; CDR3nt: TGTGCCATCAAGAGGAACCGGGAGCTAGGGGATACGCAGTATTTT
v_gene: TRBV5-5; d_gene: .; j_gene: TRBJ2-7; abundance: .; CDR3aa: CASRVSWPPDEQYF; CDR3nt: TGTGCCTCAAGGGTGTCATGGCCCCCGGACGAGCAGTACTTC
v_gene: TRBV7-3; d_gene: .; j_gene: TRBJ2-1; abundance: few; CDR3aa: CASSLSPGEHNEQFF; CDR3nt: TGTGCCAGCAGCTTGAGCCCAGGGGAGCACAATGAGCAGTTCTTC
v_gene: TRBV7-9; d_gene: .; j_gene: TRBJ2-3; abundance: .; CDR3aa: CASSLRSGVGTDTQYF; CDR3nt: TGTGCCAGCAGCTTACGCTCAGGGGTAGGCACAGATACGCAGTATTTT
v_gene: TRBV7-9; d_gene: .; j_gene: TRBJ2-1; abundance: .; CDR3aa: CASSLLGGGNEQFF; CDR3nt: TGTGCCAGCAGCTTATTGGGTGGGGGCAATGAGCAGTTCTTC
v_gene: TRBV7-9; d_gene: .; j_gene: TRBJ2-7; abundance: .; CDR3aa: CATFGTPEYEQYF; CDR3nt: TGTGCCACGTTCGGGACGCCAGAGTACGAGCAGTACTTC
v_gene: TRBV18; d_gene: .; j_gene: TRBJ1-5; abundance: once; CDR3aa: CASSPGEDQPQHF; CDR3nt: TGTGCCAGCTCACCGGGGGAAGATCAGCCCCAGCATTTT
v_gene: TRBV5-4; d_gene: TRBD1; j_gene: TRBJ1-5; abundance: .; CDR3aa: CASSFTGTGTNQPQHF; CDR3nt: TGTGCCAGCAGCTTCACCGGGACAGGGACCAATCAGCCCCAGCATTTT
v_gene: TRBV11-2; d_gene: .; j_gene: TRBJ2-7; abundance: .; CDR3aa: CASSFQGIVDEQYF; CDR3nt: TGTGCCAGCAGCTTCCAGGGGATAGTGGACGAGCAGTACTTC
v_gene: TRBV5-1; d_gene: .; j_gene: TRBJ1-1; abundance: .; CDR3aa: CASSPDGAAEAFF; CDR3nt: TGCGCCAGCAGCCCGGACGGAGCTGCTGAAGCTTTCTTT
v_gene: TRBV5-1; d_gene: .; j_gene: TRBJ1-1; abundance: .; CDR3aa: CASSLQTNTEAFF; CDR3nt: TGCGCCAGCAGCTTGCAGACGAACACTGAAGCTTTCTTT
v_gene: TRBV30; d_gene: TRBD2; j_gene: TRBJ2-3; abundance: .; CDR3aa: CAWTSGRAWDTQYF; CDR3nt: TGTGCCTGGACCAGCGGGAGGGCGTGGGATACGCAGTATTTT
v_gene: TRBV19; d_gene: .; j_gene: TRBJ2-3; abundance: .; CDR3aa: CASTPLRGGSPDTQYF; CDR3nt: TGTGCCAGTACCCCCCTACGGGGTGGAAGCCCAGATACGCAGTATTTT
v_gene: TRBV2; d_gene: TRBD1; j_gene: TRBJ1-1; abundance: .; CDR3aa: CAGVQGESEAFF; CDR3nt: TGTGCCGGAGTACAGGGGGAGAGTGAAGCTTTCTTT
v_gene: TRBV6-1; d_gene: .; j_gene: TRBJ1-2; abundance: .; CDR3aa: CASSPTDINYGYTF; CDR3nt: TGTGCCAGCAGTCCCACGGACATAAACTATGGCTACACCTTC
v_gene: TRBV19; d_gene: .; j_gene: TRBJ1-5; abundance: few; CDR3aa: CASTREGGWGNQPQHF; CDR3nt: TGTGCCAGTACCCGAGAGGGGGGCTGGGGCAATCAGCCCCAGCATTTT
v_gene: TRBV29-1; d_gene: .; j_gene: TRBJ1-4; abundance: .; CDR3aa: CSVDSGDEKLFF; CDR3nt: TGCAGCGTTGATTCTGGGGATGAAAAACTGTTTTTT
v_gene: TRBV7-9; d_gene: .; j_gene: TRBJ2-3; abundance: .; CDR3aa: CASSLVLAASTDTQYF; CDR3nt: TGTGCCAGCAGCTTAGTTCTAGCTGCTAGCACAGATACGCAGTATTTT
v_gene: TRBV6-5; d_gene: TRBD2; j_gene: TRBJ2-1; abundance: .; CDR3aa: CASTLLGGTHNEQFF; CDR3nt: TGTGCCAGCACCCTACTCGGGGGGACCCACAATGAGCAGTTCTTC
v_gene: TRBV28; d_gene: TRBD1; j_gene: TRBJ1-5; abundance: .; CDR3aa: CASRRPGQGNQPQHF; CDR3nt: TGTGCCAGCAGGCGACCGGGACAGGGTAATCAGCCCCAGCATTTT
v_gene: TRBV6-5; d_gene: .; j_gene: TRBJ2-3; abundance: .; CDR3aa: CASSYSGAGTQYF; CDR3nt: TGTGCCAGCAGTTACTCCGGGGCAGGTACGCAGTATTTT
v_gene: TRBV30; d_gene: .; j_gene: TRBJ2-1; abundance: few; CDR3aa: CAWSVGLANEQFF; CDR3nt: TGTGCCTGGAGTGTGGGCCTAGCCAATGAGCAGTTCTTC
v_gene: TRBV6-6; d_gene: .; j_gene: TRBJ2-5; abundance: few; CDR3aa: CASSYRRAGQETQYF; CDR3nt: TGTGCCAGCAGTTACCGCAGAGCAGGGCAAGAGACCCAGTACTTC
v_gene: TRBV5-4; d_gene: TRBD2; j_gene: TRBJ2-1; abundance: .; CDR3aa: CASSPEGLGYEQFF; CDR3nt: TGTGCCAGCAGCCCCGAGGGACTAGGCTATGAGCAGTTCTTC
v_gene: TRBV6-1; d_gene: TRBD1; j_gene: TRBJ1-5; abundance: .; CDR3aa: CASTEGAFQPQHF; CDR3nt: TGTGCCAGCACCGAGGGGGCGTTTCAGCCCCAGCATTTT
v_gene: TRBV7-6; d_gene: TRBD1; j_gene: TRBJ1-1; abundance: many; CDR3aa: CASSLVGGADTEAFF; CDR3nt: TGTGCCAGCAGCCTGGTAGGGGGCGCAGACACTGAAGCTTTCTTT
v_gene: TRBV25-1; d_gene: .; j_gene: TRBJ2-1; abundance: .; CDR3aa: CASSEIGIPRDEQFF; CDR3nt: TGTGCCAGCAGCGAGATCGGGATCCCAAGGGATGAGCAGTTCTTC
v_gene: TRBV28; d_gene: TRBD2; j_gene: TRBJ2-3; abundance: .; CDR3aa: CASSPTSGPDTQYF; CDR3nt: TGTGCCAGCAGTCCGACTAGCGGGCCAGATACGCAGTATTTT
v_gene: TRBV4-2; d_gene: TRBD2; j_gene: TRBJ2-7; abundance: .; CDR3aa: CASSQRTTGLAGGPDEQYF; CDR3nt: TGTGCCAGCAGCCAACGGACGACGGGACTAGCGGGAGGGCCGGACGAGCAGTACTTC